This T cell receptor beta chain was recorded in a study of T cell responses to AZD1222 COVID-19 vaccine listed by TCRdb under 2021. Context from the whole study: Because spike-specific TCR depth and breadth did not differ between the two schedules, AZD1222 recipients who got a second dose at roughly 4 weeks were pooled with those who got a second dose at roughly 12 weeks. A total of over 230 trial participants underwent TCR sequencing, of whom approximately 210 received two doses of AZD1222 and around 25 received two doses of the MenACWY control vaccine. Trial participants were enrolled into age subgroups of 18-55, 56-69 and 70-plus years, which contained 148, 28 and 57 TCR-sequenced participants, respectively. What the study reported, not specific to this receptor: No day 14 peak-response samples were available, so repertoires were characterized only after the peak T cell response. The vaccine-associated CD4 TCRs covered the entire spike protein, and the dominant responses fell in regions 160-218 and 743-854. Participants were mostly white British and included more females than males, and it was suggested by the authors that clonal diversity may have been underestimated. Only a handful of AZD1222 recipients were SARS-CoV-2 seropositive at baseline, limiting conclusions about previously exposed vaccinees. Spike-specific TCR breadth and depth rose significantly after two AZD1222 doses compared with day 0 and with MenACWY recipients. Reportedly, almost half of the unique spike-specific TCRs recognized epitopes lying outside the regions that are mutated in the B.1.351 and B.1.1.7 variants. The 56-69-year group was small, and its depth increase did not reach significance, likely because of low power.

The CDR3 regions of human TCRbeta chains were analyzed by immunosequencing. From the authors' description of their analysis: TCRs in the repertoires were matched against a reference library of SARS-CoV-2-specific TCRs that had been generated with the MIRA antigen-specificity platform. Breadth meant the fraction of unique TCRs that were SARS-CoV-2-associated, whereas depth meant the fraction of total T cells that were SARS-CoV-2-associated. Using the MIRA data, each spike-specific TCR was assigned both to the spike region to which the TCR was reactive and to a CD4 or CD8 class. Log10-transformed breadth and depth values were compared by one-way ANOVA with Sidak's multiple comparisons tests. TCRdb stores this immuneACCESS table with in-frame sequences only. Part of the clones is absent; in the studies checked, under half of the shortfall reflects unresolved V genes, and no reason is known for the rest. That table is the source of V, J and clone size, and D and trimming were worked out from the DNA. The sample data list 120,000 or so clones, and around 89% of these were observed just once. 3.1% of the sample belongs to the ten largest clones.

The time point label of this sample denotes: baseline before first vaccination. Vaccinee samples came from UK trials COV001 and COV002, including a single-blind randomized controlled phase 2/3 trial of AZD1222 (ChAdOx1 nCoV-19) in healthy adults. For TCRbeta chain sequencing, PBMC samples were collected from trial participants at day 0 and at day 28 after the second dose. Trimming at the junction amounts to 4 bases on V and 3 bases on J, and the germline ends lie 15 bases apart. Inclusive of the bounding cysteine and phenylalanine, the CDR3 is 14 residues long. Only CDR3 DNA is held: 42 bases, read in frame from base 1. Via the germline V gene, CDR1 is SQVTM and CDR2 ANQGSEA. To note about this clone: Its recognized antigen is unknown. No base-level quality is on record; no much larger clone is a single base apart.

The origin of this receptor is an adult in good health. The sequencing here drew on peripheral blood, taken on day 0 of AZD1222 vaccination. The rearrangement combines TRBV29-1 with TRBJ1-1, with TRBD1 tentatively as D gene (6 bases match). The bases are TGCAGCGTTGTGGCACTAAGGGGGGACACTGAAGCTTTCTTT. Its protein reads: CSVVALRGDTEAFF.